This T cell receptor beta chain was obtained from a study of T cell responses to AZD1222 COVID-19 vaccine (dated by TCRdb to the early 2020s). About the full investigation: AZD1222 recipients given second doses at about 4 weeks or at about 12 weeks were pooled, since spike-specific TCR depth and breadth were not found to differ between the two schedules. A total of over 230 trial participants underwent TCR sequencing, of whom 207 received two doses of AZD1222 and about 26 received two doses of the MenACWY control vaccine. Trial participants were enrolled by age into subgroups of 18-55, 56-69 and 70-plus years, and approximately 150, 30 and 60 TCR-sequenced participants, respectively, were included in these subgroups.

To note about this clone: Its cognate antigen has yet to be identified. Base qualities were left out, and no much larger clone turns up one base away.

Broad study findings and their caveats: Participants were mostly white British and included more females than males, and it was suggested by the authors that clonal diversity may have been underestimated. A significant rise in spike-specific TCR breadth and depth was observed after two AZD1222 doses relative to day 0 and relative to MenACWY recipients. Nearly half of unique spike-specific TCRs reportedly recognized epitopes outside regions mutated in the B.1.351 and B.1.1.7 variants. CD4 TCRs associated with the vaccine covered the entire spike protein, and the dominant responses were in regions 160-218 and 743-854. Because no samples from the day 14 peak response were available, repertoires could be characterized only after the peak T cell response. Conclusions about previously exposed vaccinees are limited because only six or seven AZD1222 recipients were SARS-CoV-2 seropositive at baseline. The 56-69-year group was small, and its depth increase did not reach significance, likely because of low power.

The CDR3 regions of human TCRbeta chains were analyzed by immunosequencing. Under the source paper's analysis protocol: Repertoire TCRs were matched against a reference library of SARS-CoV-2-specific TCRs generated with the MIRA antigen-specificity platform. Breadth meant the fraction of unique TCRs that were SARS-CoV-2-associated, whereas depth meant the fraction of total T cells that were SARS-CoV-2-associated. Using the MIRA data, every spike-specific TCR was mapped to the spike region that the TCR reacted to and assigned to either a CD4 or a CD8 class. Log10-transformed breadth and depth values were compared by one-way ANOVA with Sidak's multiple comparisons tests. Drawn from immuneACCESS, this table holds only the in-frame rearrangements with V and J called that TCRdb kept. Clones are partly lost; checked studies trace under half to an unresolved V gene and leave the rest unexplained. V and J calls plus clone size are reproduced from that table; the DNA served to infer D and trimming. The sample table shows tens of thousands of clones, and about four fifths are seen once. In total, the top ten clones hold roughly 10% of the sample.

The CDR3 measures 17 amino acids from cysteine to phenylalanine. Left in the record is the CDR3 DNA by itself, 51 bases read in frame from the first base. V lost 6 bases and J lost 2 bases; the stretch between them is 20 bases long. The germline V gene yields LGHNT for CDR1 and FRNRAP for CDR2. Interpreted using the paper, the time point label stands for: baseline before first vaccination. The vaccinee samples were drawn from two UK trials, COV001 and COV002, one of which was a single-blind randomized controlled phase 2/3 trial testing AZD1222 (ChAdOx1 nCoV-19) in healthy adults. Trial participant PBMC samples were collected at day 0 and day 28 after the second dose for TCRbeta chain sequencing.

This specimen consisted of peripheral blood, obtained on day 0 of AZD1222 vaccination. This receptor was taken from an adult in good health. The chain is encoded by TRBV12-5 joined to TRBJ1-3; the D gene is possibly TRBD1, with 6 bases matching. The CDR3 protein sequence reads: CASGPVPLTGPGNTIYF. The nucleotide sequence is TGTGCTAGTGGCCCTGTCCCCCTTACAGGGCCTGGAAACACCATATATTTT.